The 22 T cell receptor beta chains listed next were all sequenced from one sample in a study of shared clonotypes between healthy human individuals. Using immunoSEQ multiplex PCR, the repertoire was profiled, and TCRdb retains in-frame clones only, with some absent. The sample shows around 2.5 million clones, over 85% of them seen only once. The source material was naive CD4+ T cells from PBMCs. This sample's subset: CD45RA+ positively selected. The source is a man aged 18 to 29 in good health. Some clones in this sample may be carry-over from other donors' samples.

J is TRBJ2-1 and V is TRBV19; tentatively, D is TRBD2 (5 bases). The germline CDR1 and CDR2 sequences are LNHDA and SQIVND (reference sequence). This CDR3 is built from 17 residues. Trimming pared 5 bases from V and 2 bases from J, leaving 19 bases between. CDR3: CASSAGTERRTYNEQFF. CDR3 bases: TGTGCCAGTAGTGCAGGAACCGAGCGGAGAACCTACAATGAGCAGTTCTTC.

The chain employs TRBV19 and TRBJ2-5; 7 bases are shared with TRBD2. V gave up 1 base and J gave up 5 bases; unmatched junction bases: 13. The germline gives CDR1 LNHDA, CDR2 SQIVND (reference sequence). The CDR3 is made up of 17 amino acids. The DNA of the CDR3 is TGTGCCAGTAGTATAGGAGGGACTACCTTCTTAGAGGAGACCCAGTACTTC. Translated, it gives CASSIGGTTFLEETQYF.

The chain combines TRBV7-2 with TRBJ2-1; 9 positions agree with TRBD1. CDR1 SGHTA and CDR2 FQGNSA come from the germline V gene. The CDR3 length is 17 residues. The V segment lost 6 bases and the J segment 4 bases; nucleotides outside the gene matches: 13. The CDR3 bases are TGTGCCAGCAGACGGGGCGAGGGACAGGGATTATACAATGAGCAGTTCTTC. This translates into CASRRGEGQGLYNEQFF. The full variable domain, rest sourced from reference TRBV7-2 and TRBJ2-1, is GAGVSQSPSNKVTEKGKDVELRCDPISGHTALYWYRQSLGQGLEFLIYFQGNSAPDKSGLPSDRFSAERTGGSVSTLTIQRTQQEDSAVYLCASRRGEGQGLYNEQFFGPGTRLTVL.

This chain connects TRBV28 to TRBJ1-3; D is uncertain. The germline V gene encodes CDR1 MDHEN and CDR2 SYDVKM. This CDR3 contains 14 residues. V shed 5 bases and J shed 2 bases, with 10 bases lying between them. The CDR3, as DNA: TGTGCCAGCAGTACGCCGGGGACTGGAAACACCATATATTTT. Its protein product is CASSTPGTGNTIYF. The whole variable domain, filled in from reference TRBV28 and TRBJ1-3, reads DVKVTQSSRYLVKRTGEKVFLECVQDMDHENMFWYRQDPGLGLRLIYFSYDVKMKEKGDIPEGYSVSREKKERFSLILESASTNQTSMYLCASSTPGTGNTIYFGEGSWLTVV.

The CDR3 DNA sequence: TGTGCCAGCAGCTTAGTGGACTACGAGCAGTACTTC. Protein: CASSLVDYEQYF. This chain links TRBV11-2 with TRBJ2-7; D unclear. Looked up from germline, CDR1 is SGHAT and CDR2 is FQNNGV. The CDR3 consists of 12 residues. V lost 1 base to trimming and J lost 3 bases, with 4 bases between them.

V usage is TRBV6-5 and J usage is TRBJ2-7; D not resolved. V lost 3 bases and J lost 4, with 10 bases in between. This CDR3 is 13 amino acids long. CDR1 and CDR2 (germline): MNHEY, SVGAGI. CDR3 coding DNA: TGTGCCAGCAGTTATGGGCCCCGATACGAGCAGTACTTC. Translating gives CASSYGPRYEQYF.

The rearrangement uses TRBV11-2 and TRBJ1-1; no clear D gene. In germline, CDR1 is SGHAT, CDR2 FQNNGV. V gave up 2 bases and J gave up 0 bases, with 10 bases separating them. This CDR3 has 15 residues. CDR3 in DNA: TGTGCCAGCAGCTTACTGACTGTCATGAACACTGAAGCTTTCTTT. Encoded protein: CASSLLTVMNTEAFF.

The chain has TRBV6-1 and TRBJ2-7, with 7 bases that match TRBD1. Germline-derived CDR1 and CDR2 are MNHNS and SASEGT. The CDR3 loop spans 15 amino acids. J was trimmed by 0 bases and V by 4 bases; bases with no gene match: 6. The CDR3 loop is CASSVGGTLSYEQYF. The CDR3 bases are TGTGCCAGCAGTGTAGGGGGCACCCTCTCCTACGAGCAGTACTTC.

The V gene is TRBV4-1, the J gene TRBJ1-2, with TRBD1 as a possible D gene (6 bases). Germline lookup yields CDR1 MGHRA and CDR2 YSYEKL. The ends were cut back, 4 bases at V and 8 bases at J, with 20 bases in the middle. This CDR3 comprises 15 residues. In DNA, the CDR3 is TGCGCCAGCAGCCTCGGGCGGCTCGGGGGGCAAGGCTACACCTTC. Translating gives CASSLGRLGGQGYTF.

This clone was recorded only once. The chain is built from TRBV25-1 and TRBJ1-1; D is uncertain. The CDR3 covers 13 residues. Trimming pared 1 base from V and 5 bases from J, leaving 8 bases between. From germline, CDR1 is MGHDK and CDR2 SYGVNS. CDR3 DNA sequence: TGTGCCAGCAGTGAATCCTATCGAACTGAAGCTTTCTTT. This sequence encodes CASSESYRTEAFF.

CDR3 DNA: TGTGCCAGCAGTGAGGGACTAGCGGGAGCAAACATTCAGTACTTC. Its protein is CASSEGLAGANIQYF. This chain connects TRBV6-6 to TRBJ2-4; TRBD2 matches at 14 bases. The CDR3 sequence is 15 residues long. The ends lost 5 bases at V and 6 bases at J; junction bases unmatched: 3. Germline V gene data show CDR1 as MNHNY and CDR2 as SVGAGI (reference sequence).

This CDR3 reads CASSLALSGNTEAFF. Here the CDR3 DNA reads TGCGCCAGCAGCTTGGCCTTGAGTGGGAACACTGAAGCTTTCTTT. The chain is built from TRBV5-1 and TRBJ1-1; D call uncertain. Trimming pared 0 bases from V and 1 base from J, leaving 10 bases between. Germline V gives CDR1 SGHRS, CDR2 YFSETQ. The CDR3 length is 15 residues. The variable domain in full, completed from reference TRBV5-1 and TRBJ1-1, reads KAGVTQTPRYLIKTRGQQVTLSCSPISGHRSVSWYQQTPGQGLQFLFEYFSETQRNKGNFPGRFSGRQFSNSRSEMNVSTLELGDSALYLCASSLALSGNTEAFFGQGTRLTVV.

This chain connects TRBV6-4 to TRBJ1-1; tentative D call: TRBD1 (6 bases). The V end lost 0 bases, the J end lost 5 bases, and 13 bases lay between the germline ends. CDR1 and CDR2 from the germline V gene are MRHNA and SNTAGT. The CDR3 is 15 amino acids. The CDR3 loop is CASSDSRQGRTEAFF. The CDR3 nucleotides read TGTGCCAGCAGTGACTCACGGCAGGGGAGAACTGAAGCTTTCTTT.

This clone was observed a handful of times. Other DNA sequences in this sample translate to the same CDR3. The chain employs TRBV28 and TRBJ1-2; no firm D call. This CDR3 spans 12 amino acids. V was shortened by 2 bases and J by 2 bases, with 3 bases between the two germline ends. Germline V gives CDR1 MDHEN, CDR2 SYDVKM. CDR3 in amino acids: CASSLGNYGYTF. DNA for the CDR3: TGTGCCAGCAGTTTAGGGAACTATGGCTACACCTTC.

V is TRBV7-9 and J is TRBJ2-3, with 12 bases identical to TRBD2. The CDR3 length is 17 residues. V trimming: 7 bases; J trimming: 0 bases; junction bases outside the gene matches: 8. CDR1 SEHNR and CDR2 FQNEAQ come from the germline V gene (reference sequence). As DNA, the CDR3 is TGTGCCAGCACACTTCTAGCGGGAGGGCCTAGCACAGATACGCAGTATTTT. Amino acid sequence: CASTLLAGGPSTDTQYF.

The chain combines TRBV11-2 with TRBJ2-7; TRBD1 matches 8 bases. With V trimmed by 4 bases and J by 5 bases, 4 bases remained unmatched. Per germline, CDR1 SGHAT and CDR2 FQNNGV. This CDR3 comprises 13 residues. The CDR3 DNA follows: TGTGCCAGCAGCTGGGACAGGTCGGACGAGCAGTACTTC. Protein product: CASSWDRSDEQYF.

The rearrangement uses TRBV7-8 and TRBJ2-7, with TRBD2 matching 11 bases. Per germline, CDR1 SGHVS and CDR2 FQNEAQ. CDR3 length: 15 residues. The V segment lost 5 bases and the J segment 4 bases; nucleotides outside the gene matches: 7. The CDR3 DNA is TGTGCCAGCAGCGACACTAGCGGGAGAATGTACGAGCAGTACTTC. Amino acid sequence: CASSDTSGRMYEQYF.

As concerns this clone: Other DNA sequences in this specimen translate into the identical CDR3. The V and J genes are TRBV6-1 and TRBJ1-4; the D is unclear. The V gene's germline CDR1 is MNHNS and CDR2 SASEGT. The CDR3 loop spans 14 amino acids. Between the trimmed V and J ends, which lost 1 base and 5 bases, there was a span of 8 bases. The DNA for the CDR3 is TGTGCCAGCAGTGAAGGGGGAACCAATGAAAAACTGTTTTTT. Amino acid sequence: CASSEGGTNEKLFF.

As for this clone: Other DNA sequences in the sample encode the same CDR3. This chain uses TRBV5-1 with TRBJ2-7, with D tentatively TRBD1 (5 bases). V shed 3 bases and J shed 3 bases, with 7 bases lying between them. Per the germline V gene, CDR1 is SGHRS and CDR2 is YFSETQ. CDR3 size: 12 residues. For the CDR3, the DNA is TGCGCCAGCAGCTCTCAGGGCTACGAGCAGTACTTC. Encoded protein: CASSSQGYEQYF.

The CDR3 protein is CAIRGEWGLGTDTQYF. CDR3 in DNA: TGTGCCATCAGGGGGGAGTGGGGGCTCGGCACAGATACGCAGTATTTT. The V gene is TRBV10-3, the J gene TRBJ2-3; TRBD1 is a possible D gene (6 bases). Germline loops: CDR1 ENHRY, CDR2 SYGVKD. With 6 bases removed from V and 1 base from J, the gap between germline ends came to 17 bases. This CDR3 contains 16 residues.

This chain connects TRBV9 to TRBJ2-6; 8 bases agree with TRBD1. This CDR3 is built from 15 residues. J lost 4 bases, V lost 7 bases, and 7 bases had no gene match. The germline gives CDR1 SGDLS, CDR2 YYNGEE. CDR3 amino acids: CASATGALGANVLTF. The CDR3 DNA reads TGTGCCAGCGCGACAGGGGCACTCGGGGCCAACGTCCTGACTTTC.

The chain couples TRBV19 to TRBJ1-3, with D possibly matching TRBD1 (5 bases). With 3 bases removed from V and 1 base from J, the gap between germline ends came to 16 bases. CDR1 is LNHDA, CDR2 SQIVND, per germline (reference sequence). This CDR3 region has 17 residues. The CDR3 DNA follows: TGTGCCAGTAGTATGGAGTTCGGAGGGACTTCTGGAAACACCATATATTTT. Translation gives CASSMEFGGTSGNTIYF.